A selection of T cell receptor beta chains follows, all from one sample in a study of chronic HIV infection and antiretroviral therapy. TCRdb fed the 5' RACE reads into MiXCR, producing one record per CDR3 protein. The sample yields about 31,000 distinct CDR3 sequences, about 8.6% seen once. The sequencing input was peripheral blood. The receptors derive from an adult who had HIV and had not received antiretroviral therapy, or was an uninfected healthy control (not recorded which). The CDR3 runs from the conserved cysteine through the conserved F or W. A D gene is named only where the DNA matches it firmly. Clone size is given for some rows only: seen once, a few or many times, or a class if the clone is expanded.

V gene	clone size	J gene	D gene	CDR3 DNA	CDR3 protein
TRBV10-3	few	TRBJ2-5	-	TGTGCCATCAGTGAGTCGGCGGAGAACAGTATATATCAAGAGACCCAGTACTTC	CAISESAENSIYQETQYF
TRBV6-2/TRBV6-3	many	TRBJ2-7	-	TGTGCCAGCAGTTACGCGGGTATTCCCACCTACGAGCAGTACTTC	CASSYAGIPTYEQYF
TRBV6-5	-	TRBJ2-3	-	TGTGCCAGCAGTCCCCGGGACCCAGAAGATACGCAGTATTTT	CASSPRDPEDTQYF
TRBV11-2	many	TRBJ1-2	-	TGTGCCAGCAGCTTAGGACCGGACAGAGCTAACTATGGCTACACCTTC	CASSLGPDRANYGYTF
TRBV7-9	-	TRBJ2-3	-	TGTGCCAGCAGCTTACCCGACCGCACAGATACGCAGTATTTT	CASSLPDRTDTQYF
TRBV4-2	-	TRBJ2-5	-	TGTGCCAGCAGCCAAGCCCCGGGCGCGGATGCCCAGTACTTC	CASSQAPGADAQYF
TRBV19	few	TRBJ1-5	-	TGTGCCAGTAGTGGAGAACAGGTTGGCAGCAATCAGCCCCAGCATTTT	CASSGEQVGSNQPQHF
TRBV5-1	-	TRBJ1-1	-	TGCGCCAGCAGCTCACAGGGTTATACTGAAGCTTTCTTT	CASSSQGYTEAFF
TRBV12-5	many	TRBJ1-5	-	TGTGCTAGTGGTTTGGGAACGCCCCGTGGCCAGCCCCAGCATTTT	CASGLGTPRGQPQHF
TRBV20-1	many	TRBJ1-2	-	TGCAGTGCTAGAGCAGAGGCAGGCTATGGCTACACCTTC	CSARAEAGYGYTF
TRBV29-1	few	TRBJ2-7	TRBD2	TGCAGCGTTGAAGATATAGGGGAGGGAACCTACTTC	CSVEDIGEGTYF
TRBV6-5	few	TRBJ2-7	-	TGTGCCAGCAGTTACACGACCAGGGGGGCCTACGAGCAGTACTTC	CASSYTTRGAYEQYF
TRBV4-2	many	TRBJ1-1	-	TGTGCCAGCAGCCAAGATTCGAGGCCGAACACTGAAGCTTTCTTT	CASSQDSRPNTEAFF
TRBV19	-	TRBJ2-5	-	TGTGCCAGTAGTAACGGCTCCCGACAAGAGACCCAGTACTTC	CASSNGSRQETQYF
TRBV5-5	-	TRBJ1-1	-	TGTGCCAGCAGCTTGGCCGGGGGGAGCACTGAAGCTTTCTTT	CASSLAGGSTEAFF
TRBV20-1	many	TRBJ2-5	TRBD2	TGCAGTGCTCTAGCGGGGGGGCCAGAGACCCAGTACTTC	CSALAGGPETQYF
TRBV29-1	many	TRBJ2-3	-	TGCAGCGTTGAAGATCCTGTCGGACAGCCCTATCTCTCGGATACGCAGTATTTT	CSVEDPVGQPYLSDTQYF
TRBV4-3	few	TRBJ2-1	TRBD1	TGCGCCAGCAGCCAAGATTTGAACAGGGGGAAGTCCTACAATGAGCAGTTCTTC	CASSQDLNRGKSYNEQFF
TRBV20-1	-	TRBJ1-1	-	TGCAGTGCTAGAGATGGGGCGGCGAACACTGAAGCTTTCTTT	CSARDGAANTEAFF
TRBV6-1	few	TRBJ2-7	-	TGTGCCAGCAGCATGGAAGTCTCCTCCTCCTACGAGCAGTACTTC	CASSMEVSSSYEQYF
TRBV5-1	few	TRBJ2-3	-	TGCGCCAGCAGCTTCGGACTCCCGACAGATACGCAGTATTTT	CASSFGLPTDTQYF
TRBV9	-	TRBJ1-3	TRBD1	TGTGCCAGCAGCGCGGAGGGGGCGGGTAGGGGAAACACCATATATTTT	CASSAEGAGRGNTIYF
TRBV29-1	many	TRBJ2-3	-	TGCAGCGTTGATCAGCGCACAGATACGCAGTATTTT	CSVDQRTDTQYF
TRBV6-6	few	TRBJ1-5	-	TGTGCCAGCAGTTTTTCACCCAGCAATCAGCCCCAGCATTTT	CASSFSPSNQPQHF
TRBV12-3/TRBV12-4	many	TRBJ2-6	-	TGTGCCAGCAGCCCCTCCGTGGGCTCTGGGGCCAACGTCCTGACTTTC	CASSPSVGSGANVLTF
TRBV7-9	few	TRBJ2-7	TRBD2	TGTGCCAGCAGCTTAAATGGGGGAGGGGTCATCTCCTACGAGCAGTACTTC	CASSLNGGGVISYEQYF
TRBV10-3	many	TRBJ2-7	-	TGTGCCATCAGCCCGATGGACAACTACGAGCAGTACTTC	CAISPMDNYEQYF
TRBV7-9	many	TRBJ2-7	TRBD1	TGTGCCAGCAGCCCTCAGACAGGGGCATCGTACGAGCAGTACTTC	CASSPQTGASYEQYF
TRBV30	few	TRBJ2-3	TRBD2	TGTGCCTGGAGTACTAGCGGGGGGGCGGATACGCAGTATTTT	CAWSTSGGADTQYF
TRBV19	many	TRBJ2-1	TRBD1	TGTGCCAGTAGAAATAGAACAGGGGTCTACAATGAGCAGTTCTTC	CASRNRTGVYNEQFF
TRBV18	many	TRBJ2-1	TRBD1	TGTGCCACCCAGACAGGGGCCTCCTACAATGAGCAGTTCTTC	CATQTGASYNEQFF
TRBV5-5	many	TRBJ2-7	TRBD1	TGTGCCAGCAGCTTGGGCATGGCCCGGGACAGGGGTTCCTACGAGCAGTACTTC	CASSLGMARDRGSYEQYF
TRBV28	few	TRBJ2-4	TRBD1	TGTGCCAGCATGTCAGGGGGAGTAGCCAAAAACATTCAGTACTTC	CASMSGGVAKNIQYF
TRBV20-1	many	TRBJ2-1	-	TGCAGTGCTTCCCGGGACGGCTCCTACAATGAGCAGTTCTTC	CSASRDGSYNEQFF
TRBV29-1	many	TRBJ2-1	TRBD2	TGCAGCGTTATGGACCTAAGCGGGAGCGACAATGAGCAGTTCTTC	CSVMDLSGSDNEQFF
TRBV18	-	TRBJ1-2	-	TGTGCCAGCTCGAGGGAGACGAACTATGGCTACACCTTC	CASSRETNYGYTF
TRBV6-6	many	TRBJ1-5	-	TGTGCCAGCAGTTACTCCTTACAGATCAATCAGCCCCAGCATTTT	CASSYSLQINQPQHF
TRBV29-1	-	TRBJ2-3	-	TGCAGCGTTGCAGGCAGGAGCACAGATACGCAGTATTTT	CSVAGRSTDTQYF
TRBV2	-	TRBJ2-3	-	TGTGCCAGCAGTGAGGGGGGAGTCGGCAGCACAGATACGCAGTATTTT	CASSEGGVGSTDTQYF